This TCR beta chain was documented in a study of Ad26.COV2.S vaccination and SARS-CoV-2 variants. Study-level information: The donor was enrolled in the Ad26.COV2.S arm of the COV1001 trial. Intramuscular Ad26.COV2.S doses were given once or twice, 56 days apart. Findings and caveats of the study: Responses of T cells in total may have been underestimated by the TCR breadth and depth analyses.

Details on this clone: The antigen is not known. This CDR3 is also generated by other DNA sequences in the sample.

The CDR3 runs to 13 residues. Trimming stripped 0 bases from V and 2 bases from J, with 5 bases between. CDR1 is SGDLS and CDR2 is YYNGEE in the germline V gene. Using immunoSEQ multiplex PCR, the repertoire was profiled, and TCRdb retains in-frame clones only, with some absent. This repertoire shows hundreds of thousands of clones, roughly nine tenths found once; its top ten account for about 1.5%. Noted treatment: over 15 received Ad26.COV2.S at low or high dose, single or two shots; about five received placebo; per-sample allocation not given. Vaccine and placebo recipients were sampled on day 63 after the first injection.

The specimen was peripheral blood, collected in a trial of Ad26.COV2.S vaccine versus placebo. The chain combines TRBV9 with TRBJ1-1; D not certain. The origin of this receptor is a person between 18 and 59 years old who received the Ad26.COV2.S COVID-19 vaccine or a placebo. The CDR3 region has the DNA TGTGCCAGCAGCGTAGGACGTAACACTGAAGCTTTCTTT. Translating it yields CASSVGRNTEAFF.